Sequencing of this TCR beta chain was carried out in a study of patients and donors after allogeneic stem cell transplantation. TCRdb redid the calling of the RT-PCR reads with MiXCR, one entry per CDR3 protein. The sample has hundreds of thousands of distinct CDR3 sequences; more than 15% are singletons. The germline CDR1 and CDR2 sequences are ENHRY and SYGVKD. The CDR3 is made up of 13 amino acids. Trimming shortened V by 0 bases and J by 3 bases, and 5 bases separated the two germline ends. V usage is TRBV10-3 and J usage is TRBJ1-1; D is unclear. The sequenced sample consisted of blood, either unsorted or a sorted T cell fraction (not recorded which). The sequence derives from a human donor who was either an allogeneic HSCT recipient or a stem cell or donor lymphocyte infusion donor (not recorded which). It is not recorded whose cells these are; they may come from a transplant donor. In nucleotides, the CDR3 is TGTGCCATCAGTGAGTCTCCCTACACTGAAGCTTTCTTT. Protein sequence: CAISESPYTEAFF.